Listed below are T cell receptor beta chains from one sample, sequenced in a study of CXCR3-negative and CXCR3-positive naive CD8 T cells. TCRdb reprocessed the 5' RACE reads; each CDR3 protein has one entry and no DNA is given. This listing includes about 120,000 distinct CDR3 sequences. The specimen was naive CXCR3+ CD8+ T cells from blood. The receptors shown here come from a human donor in good health. Some clones in this sample may be carry-over from other donors' samples. Each CDR3 is given with its conserved first and last residue.

V gene	J gene	CDR3 protein
TRBV7-9	TRBJ2-1	CASSLAPGVYNEQFF
TRBV3-1	TRBJ1-1	CASSQENRDTEAFF
TRBV20-1	TRBJ2-1	CSARFETSGGYNEQFF
TRBV4-3	TRBJ2-6	CASSQETGGSGANVLTF
TRBV19	TRBJ2-2	CASSPGAGELFF
TRBV7-9	TRBJ2-1	CASNQQGLHNEQFF
TRBV19	TRBJ2-7	CASAAFLRDEQYF
TRBV6-5	TRBJ2-3	CASTTRGSGGTDTQYF
TRBV28	TRBJ1-1	CASSFMETEAFF
TRBV13	TRBJ2-7	CASSWDSYEQYF
TRBV5-8	TRBJ2-7	CASSLPGYEQYF
TRBV20-1	TRBJ2-7	CSARQGTSGTALPNWQYF
TRBV28	TRBJ2-7	CASIPAGTGWEEQYF
TRBV18	TRBJ2-1	CASSGTGGRYNEQFF
TRBV27	TRBJ2-1	CASSFHNNEQFF
TRBV7-9	TRBJ2-1	CASSLARLADNNEQFF
TRBV9	TRBJ2-3	CASSPHSGTTQYF
TRBV7-8	TRBJ2-7	CASSPLKDEQYF
TRBV28	TRBJ2-1	CASSWGWNYNEQFF
TRBV29-1	TRBJ2-1	CSAPPGLDYNEQFF
TRBV5-1	TRBJ2-7	CASSLRGSYEQYF
TRBV7-9	TRBJ1-2	CASSPRQSPNYGYTF
TRBV7-9	TRBJ2-2	CASSLAGSFSSENTGELFF
TRBV5-6	TRBJ2-7	CASRLGPGQTYEQYF
TRBV18	TRBJ2-1	CASSPTFGASYNEQFF
TRBV20-1	TRBJ2-7	CSASPLYEQYF
TRBV28	TRBJ2-1	CASRPDRSSYNEQFF
TRBV3-2	TRBJ2-1	CASSSGTSPYNEQFF
TRBV7-8	TRBJ2-4	CASSLHSQGVLKNIQYF
TRBV20-1	TRBJ2-2	CSARWVGVKPPGELFF
TRBV12-5	TRBJ2-1	CASGLSAGVNWNEQFF
TRBV29-1	TRBJ2-1	CSAYEGLAGAYNEQFF
TRBV7-9	TRBJ2-2	CASSQAPGELFF
TRBV7-6	TRBJ2-1	CASSSPDTLPTYNEQFF
TRBV15	TRBJ1-2	CATSRDRGGYYGYTF
TRBV7-9	TRBJ2-7	CASSKPGQSYEQYF
TRBV7-9	TRBJ2-7	CASSLGPRNYEQYF
TRBV27	TRBJ2-7	CASSLDGTQAYEQYF
TRBV15	TRBJ2-7	CATSRLRPTEQYF
TRBV7-9	TRBJ2-7	CASSLRQGNVYEQYF
TRBV5-1	TRBJ1-3	CASSLVVTGDLSGNTIYF
TRBV7-6	TRBJ2-7	CASSSPGTGNYEQYF
TRBV28	TRBJ2-1	CASTPHRGGLSYTEQFF
TRBV27	TRBJ2-3	CASSLGSADTQYF
TRBV7-2	TRBJ2-3	CASRSDRSTDTQYF
TRBV28	TRBJ2-2	CASSLLGVTGELFF
TRBV4-3	TRBJ2-7	CASSQARSRFYEQYF
TRBV27	TRBJ1-6	CASSMIAGNPNSPLHF
TRBV28	TRBJ2-7	CASSTNIGQGVLEQYF
TRBV29-1	TRBJ2-3	CSVWTASTDTQYF
TRBV20-1	TRBJ2-2	CSARDKNTGELFF
TRBV27	TRBJ2-2	CASSLSPNTGELFF